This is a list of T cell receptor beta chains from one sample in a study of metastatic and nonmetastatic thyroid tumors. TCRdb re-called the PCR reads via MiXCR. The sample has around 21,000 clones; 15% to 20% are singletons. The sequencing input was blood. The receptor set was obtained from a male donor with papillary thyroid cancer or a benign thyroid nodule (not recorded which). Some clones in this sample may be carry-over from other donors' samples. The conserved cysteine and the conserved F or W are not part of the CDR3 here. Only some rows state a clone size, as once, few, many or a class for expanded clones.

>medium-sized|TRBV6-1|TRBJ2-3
ASSSGTGGPDTQY
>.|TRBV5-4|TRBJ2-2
ASSSRARNTGELF
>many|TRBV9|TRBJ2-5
ASSGLDYQETQY
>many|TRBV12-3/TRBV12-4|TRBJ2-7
ASSLTGNYEQY
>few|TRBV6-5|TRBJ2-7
ASSYSWGDAGEQY
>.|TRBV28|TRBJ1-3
ASSFLGAGSGNTIY
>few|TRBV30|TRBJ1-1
ASSRWGIQAF
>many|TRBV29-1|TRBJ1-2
SVGGQGFPFYGYT
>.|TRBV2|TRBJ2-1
ASSATGLAGTPYNEQF
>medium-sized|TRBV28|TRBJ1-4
ASNSPSNEKLF
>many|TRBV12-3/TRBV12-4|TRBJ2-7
ASSRGISDEQY
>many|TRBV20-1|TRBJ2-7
SARPSDTYSYEQY
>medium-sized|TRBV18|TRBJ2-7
ASSPPGAYEQY
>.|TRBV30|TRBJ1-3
AWAGPSGNTIY
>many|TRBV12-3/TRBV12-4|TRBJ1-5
ASSLHNSNQPQH